The clone carrying this TCR beta chain was seen many times. Antigen unknown. The germline V gene has CDR1 DFQATT and CDR2 SNEGSKA (reference sequence). The CDR3 totals 14 residues. V shed 3 bases and J shed 1 base, with 13 bases lying between them. From the reads, TCRdb called clonotypes with MiXCR, one entry per CDR3 protein. The sample carries tens of thousands of distinct CDR3 sequences, 21% recorded once. This entry is derived from a study of lung T cells in sarcoidosis with Löfgren's syndrome. Study-wide background: Analyses focused on Löfgren's syndrome patients.

Study conclusions and caveats: Shared TRAV12-1 and TRBV2 CDR3 motifs across Löfgren's syndrome patients reportedly suggested public CD4+ TCRs. Paired TRAV12-1/TRBV2 TCRs showed CDR3 homology and preferential pairing.

The specimen was CD4+ T cells from PBMCs. This TCR derives from a human donor with sarcoidosis (Löfgren's syndrome or another form), or a control subject (not recorded which). The gene calls are TRBV20-1 and TRBJ2-7, with D hard to call. DNA for the CDR3: TGCAGTGCTAGCGCTTTCAGATTATCCTACGAGCAGTACTTC. It specifies CSASAFRLSYEQYF.